The entry that follows covers one TCR beta chain sequence. This clonotype was seen only a few times. The clone's antigen remains unknown. Per-base quality was not reported, and no clone a single base away is much larger than it. This sample is part of a study of blood T cells in healthy people across ages (dated by TCRdb to the mid-2010s). About the investigation overall: In model experiments, template switching captured about one uniquely barcoded TCR beta cDNA molecule for every two T cells. Age-related changes in TCR beta repertoire diversity were measured in the study by deep sequencing normalized with unique cDNA molecular identifiers. The donors were split into four age groups: young (average around 16 years), middle-aged (more than 35), aged (approximately 59) and long-lived (approximately 80). Donors of different ages were randomly distributed across sequencing lanes to avoid experimental bias. For two donors (one aged 18 to 30 and one aged 80 or older), the study analyzed two additional independent replicas of 1 million unique cDNA reads from the same blood draw.

Study-wide findings and limitations: Donor CMV infection status was unknown, potentially confounding age-related changes in expanded clonotypes. There was a strong correlation between observed TCR beta diversity and the percentage of naive T cells measured by flow cytometry. Estimates of total diversity based on one million sequenced T cells were considered lower bounds and underestimates. As age increased, observed TCR beta diversity per million T cells dropped in a roughly linear way, and a significant reduction was already evident by age 40. Since profiling was done on bulk unsorted PBMCs, naive and antigen-experienced compartments could not be conclusively compared. Compared with the aged group, more naive CD4+ T cells, fewer expanded clones and increased TCR diversity were shown by the long-lived group, suggesting age selection.

To prepare the library, 5' RACE was applied. TCRdb names Illumina HiSeq 2500 as the instrument used. A second PCR of roughly 6 to 12 cycles was run with a J-beta primer mix and a sample-barcoded 5' primer. A template-switch 5' adaptor carrying 12 random nucleotides introduced a unique molecular identifier onto each TCR beta cDNA molecule. Each sample yielded at least 3 million CDR3-containing paired-end reads. The Mint cDNA synthesis kit, primed by a TRBC-specific oligonucleotide, was used to synthesize first-strand cDNA from all RNA. After uracil-DNA glycosylase treatment, a first 18-cycle PCR used universal primers M1SS and BC2_uni_R on all cDNA. The original pipeline was this. Normalization of each sample was performed by random selection of 1 million high-quality reads, each carrying a distinct molecular identifier. Reads sharing molecular identifiers were discarded rather than binned into consensus sequences. MiTCR, run with a Q25 quality threshold and the strictest error-elimination algorithm, handled CDR3 identification, clonotype clustering and error correction. A nonparametric unseen species model using Euler transformation provided a lower-bound estimate of total TCR beta diversity. TCRdb trimmed the raw reads at Q25, called clones with MiXCR and kept productive beta chains. All rows with the same CDR3 protein become a single entry with the most common DNA and genes. The V and J calls, along with clone size, are taken from TCRdb and not from the paper's own processing. This sample gives 1.5 million to 1.8 million distinct CDR3 sequences in total; approximately 42% of them show up just once. 4% of the sample is held by the ten biggest clonotypes.

The donors were roughly 38 Caucasian individuals from Russia, aged roughly 6 to 100 years, who were systemically healthy. Roughly 11 milliliters of peripheral blood were drawn from each donor into EDTA-treated Vacutainer tubes. Ficoll-Paque density-gradient centrifugation was used to isolate PBMCs, with at least 7 million per sample. Total RNA, at least 5 micrograms per sample, was extracted from PBMCs with Trizol reagent. The percentages of naive CD45RAhigh/CD27high T cells were determined by flow cytometry on a PBMC aliquot from every donor. Sequenced input: blood. The sequence was collected from a woman younger than 30 in good health.

The CDR3 protein is CASQRPNYGYTF. The DNA sequence is TGTGCCAGCCAGCGGCCTAACTATGGCTACACCTTC. The chain links TRBV18 with TRBJ1-2; too little of a D gene remains to name it. CDR1 and CDR2, looked up from the germline V gene, are KGHSH and LQKENI. Trimming takes 8 bases from V and 0 bases from J, and the germline ends sit 7 bases apart. The CDR3, cysteine through phenylalanine, is 12 amino acids long. Kept here is only the CDR3 DNA, which spans 36 bases and is read in frame from base 1. Here the CDR3 is joined to the reference TRBV18 and TRBJ1-2 genes, and the full variable domain is: NAGVMQNPRHLVRRRGQEARLRCSPMKGHSHVYWYRQLPEEGLKFMVYLQKENIIDESGMPKERFSAEFPKEGPSILRIQQVVRGDSAAYFCASQRPNYGYTFGSGTRLTVV.